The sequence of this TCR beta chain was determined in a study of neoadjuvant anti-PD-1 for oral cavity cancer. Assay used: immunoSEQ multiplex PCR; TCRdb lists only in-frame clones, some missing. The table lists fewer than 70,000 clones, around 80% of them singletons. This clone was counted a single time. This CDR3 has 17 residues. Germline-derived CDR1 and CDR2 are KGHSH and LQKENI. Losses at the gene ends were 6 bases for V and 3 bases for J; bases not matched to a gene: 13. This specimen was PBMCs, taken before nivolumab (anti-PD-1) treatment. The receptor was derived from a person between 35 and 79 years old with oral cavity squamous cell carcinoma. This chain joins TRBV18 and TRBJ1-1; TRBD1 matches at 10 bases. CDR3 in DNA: TGTGCCAGCTCCCGAAATAGTGGACAGGGGGGATACACTGAAGCTTTCTTT. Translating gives CASSRNSGQGGYTEAFF. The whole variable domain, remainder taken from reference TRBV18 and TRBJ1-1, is NAGVMQNPRHLVRRRGQEARLRCSPMKGHSHVYWYRQLPEEGLKFMVYLQKENIIDESGMPKERFSAEFPKEGPSILRIQQVVRGDSAAYFCASSRNSGQGGYTEAFFGQGTRLTVV.